This TCR beta chain was retrieved from a study of blood T cell repertoires in COVID-19. Across the whole study: The United States, Italy and Spain provided the acute and convalescent COVID-19 samples. T cells, B-cell-depleted T cells, or PBMCs provided the cDNA or gDNA that served as material.

The CDR3 extends over 14 amino acids. CDR1 and CDR2 (germline): MNHEY, SMNVEV (reference sequence). Trimming cost V 3 bases and J 6 bases, with 13 bases left between them. In the authors' workflow: Cell counts per sample came from amplifying reference gene primers. The repertoire was sequenced with immunoSEQ multiplex PCR; TCRdb's copy has only in-frame clones and lacks some. V and J calls and clone size are given by that table; D and trimming were obtained from the DNA. This sample has about 380,000 clones; about 87% occur once, and the top ten carry 1.3%. Recruits, aged roughly 18 to 95 years, lived in 20 to 30 US areas.

The sample taken for sequencing was PBMCs or T cells enriched from blood (not recorded which). The sequence derives from a man aged 25 to 45 who had recovered from COVID-19. The chain combines TRBV27 with TRBJ2-3, with D possibly matching TRBD2 (7 bases). The CDR3 bases are TGTGCCAGCAGTTTGGCGGGGGCCCCGGATACGCAGTATTTT. Translating it yields CASSLAGAPDTQYF.